The rows below give T cell receptor beta chains drawn from one sample of a study of graft-versus-host responses after intestinal transplantation. The table came from immunoSEQ multiplex PCR; TCRdb's copy has only in-frame clones and leaves some out. The sample includes tens of thousands of clones, 90% to 95% of them seen just once. Their antigens remain unidentified. This specimen consisted of unstimulated CD8+ T cells sorted from spleen or lymph node cells, obtained before intestinal transplant. These TCRs come from a human donor who received an intestinal transplant. CDR3s include the opening cysteine and the closing phenylalanine or tryptophan. D genes are given only for firm matches. The listing skips clone size in some rows; elsewhere it reads once, few, many or a size class.

d_gene	v_gene	abundance	j_gene	len	CDR3aa	CDR3nt
.	TRBV7-2	.	TRBJ2-7	15	CASSFGGGMIYEQYF	TGTGCCAGCAGCTTTGGAGGGGGGATGATCTACGAGCAGTACTTC
.	TRBV5-6	.	TRBJ2-3	15	CASSSLGGRTDTQYF	TGTGCCAGCAGCTCCTTGGGGGGCCGCACAGATACGCAGTATTTT
.	TRBV7-8	once	TRBJ2-7	16	CASSPLGGGLIYEQYF	TGTGCCAGCAGCCCCCTTGGGGGGGGCTTGATCTACGAGCAGTACTTC
.	TRBV11-2	.	TRBJ1-1	12	CASSLEPPEAFF	TGTGCCAGCAGCTTAGAGCCCCCTGAAGCTTTCTTT
.	TRBV6-6	.	TRBJ1-2	14	CASSWTEGNYGYTF	TGTGCCAGCAGTTGGACAGAGGGCAACTATGGCTACACCTTC
.	TRBV5-6	.	TRBJ1-2	19	CASSFARRIKYYEVYGYTF	TGTGCCAGCAGCTTCGCCCGACGGATAAAGTACTATGAGGTCTATGGCTACACCTTC
.	TRBV23-1	.	TRBJ2-7	16	CASSQNQHLIRYEQYF	TGCGCCAGCAGTCAAAATCAGCACCTTATTCGCTACGAGCAGTACTTC
.	TRBV6-5	.	TRBJ1-1	13	CASGGGINTEAFF	TGTGCCAGCGGGGGAGGGATTAACACTGAAGCTTTCTTT
.	TRBV4-1	.	TRBJ1-2	17	CASSQLAHRDPNYGYTF	TGCGCCAGCAGCCAACTTGCACACAGGGATCCTAACTATGGCTACACCTTC
.	TRBV6-5	.	TRBJ2-1	14	CASSPSDYLNEQFF	TGTGCCAGCAGTCCGAGCGACTACCTCAATGAGCAGTTCTTC
TRBD1	TRBV29-1	.	TRBJ2-7	12	CSVDRGPAEQYF	TGCAGCGTAGACAGGGGGCCGGCCGAGCAGTACTTC
.	TRBV7-2	.	TRBJ2-1	14	CASSLYLAYNEQFF	TGTGCCAGCAGCTTATACCTAGCTTACAATGAGCAGTTCTTC
.	TRBV27	.	TRBJ1-1	12	CASRGLNTEAFF	TGTGCCAGCAGGGGCTTGAACACTGAAGCTTTCTTT
.	TRBV7-9	.	TRBJ1-1	14	CASSEGHLNTEAFF	TGTGCCAGCAGCGAAGGACACCTGAACACTGAAGCTTTCTTT
TRBD1	TRBV11-2	.	TRBJ2-3	16	CASSLVGDRGTDTQYF	TGTGCCAGCAGCTTAGTAGGGGACAGGGGGACAGATACGCAGTATTTT
TRBD1	TRBV2	.	TRBJ2-7	15	CASSGTGEDSYEQYF	TGTGCCAGCAGTGGGACAGGGGAAGACTCCTACGAGCAGTACTTC
.	TRBV4-1	.	TRBJ2-1	13	CASSQGSLDEQFF	TGCGCCAGCAGCCAAGGGTCGTTGGATGAGCAGTTCTTC
TRBD2	TRBV7-9	.	TRBJ2-5	15	CASSFFLAGEETQYF	TGTGCCAGCAGTTTCTTCCTAGCGGGAGAGGAGACCCAGTACTTC
.	TRBV15	.	TRBJ2-5	15	CATSRAKLVTETQYF	TGTGCCACCAGCAGAGCGAAACTAGTTACAGAGACCCAGTACTTC
.	TRBV15	.	TRBJ2-7	15	CATSRNQVDCYEQYF	TGTGCCACCAGCAGAAATCAGGTAGATTGTTACGAGCAGTACTTC
TRBD1	TRBV5-8	.	TRBJ1-2	14	CASSPGTGHYGYTF	TGTGCCAGCAGCCCCGGGACAGGGCACTATGGCTACACCTTC
.	TRBV13	.	TRBJ2-1	13	CASSPDSSNEQFF	TGTGCCAGCAGCCCCGACAGTTCCAATGAGCAGTTCTTC
TRBD2	TRBV4-2	.	TRBJ2-3	16	CASSQVTSGRLDTQYF	TGTGCCAGCAGCCAAGTCACTAGCGGGAGGTTAGATACGCAGTATTTT
.	TRBV27	.	TRBJ1-1	13	CASSFGAATEAFF	TGTGCCAGCAGTTTTGGAGCTGCCACTGAAGCTTTCTTT
.	TRBV27	.	TRBJ2-7	15	CASSPESTRTYEQYF	TGTGCCAGCAGTCCCGAATCGACTAGAACGTACGAGCAGTACTTC
TRBD2	TRBV4-1	.	TRBJ2-1	14	CASSPGLAGGEQFF	TGCGCCAGCAGCCCGGGACTAGCGGGAGGTGAGCAGTTCTTC
TRBD2	TRBV5-8	.	TRBJ2-1	14	CASRTSGTYNEQFF	TGTGCCAGCCGTACTAGCGGTACCTACAATGAGCAGTTCTTC
.	TRBV7-9	.	TRBJ1-4	14	CASSPLDWEEKLFF	TGTGCCAGCAGCCCCTTAGACTGGGAGGAAAAACTGTTTTTT
TRBD1	TRBV10-1	.	TRBJ2-5	15	CASSERTGVKETQYF	TGCGCCAGCAGTGAGCGGACAGGGGTTAAAGAGACCCAGTACTTC
.	TRBV5-6	.	TRBJ1-1	14	CASSGNPMNTEAFF	TGTGCCAGCAGCGGAAACCCTATGAACACTGAAGCTTTCTTT
.	TRBV19	.	TRBJ1-1	16	CASSIGFGAESFKAFF	TGTGCCAGTAGTATCGGATTCGGGGCAGAGTCCTTCAAGGCTTTCTTT
.	TRBV19	.	TRBJ2-7	13	CASPKAESYEQYF	TGTGCCAGCCCAAAGGCAGAGAGCTACGAGCAGTACTTC